This T cell receptor beta chain was identified in a study of blood T cell repertoires in COVID-19. Study-level information: The cDNA or gDNA used as material had been derived from T cells, B-cell-depleted T cells, or PBMCs.

Produced via immunoSEQ multiplex PCR; TCRdb's table is partial and in-frame only. The sample has 450,000 to 600,000 clones; around 90% are singletons. Participants spanned ages about 18 to 90 years and resided in about 24 US areas. Participants had their cohort set by participant-reported clinical history. With V trimmed by 5 bases and J by 7 bases, 12 bases remained unmatched. Germline CDR1 is SGHVS and CDR2 is FNYEAQ. CDR3 size: 16 residues. The sequenced material came from PBMCs or T cells enriched from blood (not recorded which). This sequence originates from a woman between 18 and 29 years old who had recovered from COVID-19. J is TRBJ2-7 and V is TRBV7-6, with TRBD2 identical over 12 bases. The CDR3 DNA follows: TGTGCCAGCAGCCCCTTCGGCGAACTAGCGGGGGGAGAGCAGTACTTC. Translated, it gives CASSPFGELAGGEQYF.